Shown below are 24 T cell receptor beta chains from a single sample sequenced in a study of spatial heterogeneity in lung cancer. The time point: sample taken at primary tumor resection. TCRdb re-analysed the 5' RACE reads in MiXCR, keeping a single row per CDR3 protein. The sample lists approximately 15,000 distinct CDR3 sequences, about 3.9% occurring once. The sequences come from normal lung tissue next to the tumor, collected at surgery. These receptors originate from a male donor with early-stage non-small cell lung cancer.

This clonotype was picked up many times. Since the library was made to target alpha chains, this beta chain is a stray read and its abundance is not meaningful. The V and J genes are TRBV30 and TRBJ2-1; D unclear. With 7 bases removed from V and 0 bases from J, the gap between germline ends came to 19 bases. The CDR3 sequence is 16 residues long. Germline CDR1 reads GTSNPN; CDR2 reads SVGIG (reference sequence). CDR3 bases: TGTGCCTCCCTCCGTGGTATTCGGAGCTCCTACAATGAGCAGTTCTTC. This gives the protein CASLRGIRSSYNEQFF.

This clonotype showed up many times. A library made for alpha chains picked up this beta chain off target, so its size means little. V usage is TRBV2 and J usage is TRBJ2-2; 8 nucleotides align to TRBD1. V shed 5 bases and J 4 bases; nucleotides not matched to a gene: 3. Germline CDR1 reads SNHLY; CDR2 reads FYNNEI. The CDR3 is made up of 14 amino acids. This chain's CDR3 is CASSYRGSTGELFF. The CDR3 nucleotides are TGTGCCAGCAGTTACAGGGGGAGCACCGGGGAGCTGTTTTTT.

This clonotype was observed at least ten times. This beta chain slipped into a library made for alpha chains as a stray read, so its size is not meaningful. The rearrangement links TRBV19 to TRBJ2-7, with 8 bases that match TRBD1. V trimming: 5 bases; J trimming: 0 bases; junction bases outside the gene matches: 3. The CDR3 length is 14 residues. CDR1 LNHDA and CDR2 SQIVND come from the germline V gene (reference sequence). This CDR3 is CASSRQGSSYEQYF. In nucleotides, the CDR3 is TGTGCCAGTAGTCGACAGGGGTCCTCCTACGAGCAGTACTTC.

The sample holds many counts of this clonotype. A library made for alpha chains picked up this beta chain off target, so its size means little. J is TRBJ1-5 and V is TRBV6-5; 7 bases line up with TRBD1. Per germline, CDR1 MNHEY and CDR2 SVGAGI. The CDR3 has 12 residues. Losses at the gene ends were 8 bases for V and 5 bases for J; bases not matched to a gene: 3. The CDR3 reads CASRTGDQPQHF. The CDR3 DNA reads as TGTGCCAGCCGAACAGGGGATCAGCCCCAGCATTTT.

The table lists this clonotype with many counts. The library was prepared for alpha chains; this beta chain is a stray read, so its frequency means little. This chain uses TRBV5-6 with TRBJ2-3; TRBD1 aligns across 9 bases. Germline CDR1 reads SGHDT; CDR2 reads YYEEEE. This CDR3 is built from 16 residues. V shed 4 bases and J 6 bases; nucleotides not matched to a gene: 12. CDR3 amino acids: CASSPLLRTGEDTQYF. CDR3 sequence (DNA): TGTGCCAGCAGCCCGCTTTTGAGGACAGGGGAGGATACGCAGTATTTT.

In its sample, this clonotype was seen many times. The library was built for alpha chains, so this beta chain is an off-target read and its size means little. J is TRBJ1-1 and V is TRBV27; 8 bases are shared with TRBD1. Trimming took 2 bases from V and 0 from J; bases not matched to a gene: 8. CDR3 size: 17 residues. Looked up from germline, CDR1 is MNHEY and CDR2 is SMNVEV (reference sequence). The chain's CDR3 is CASSLKQGGNLNTEAFF. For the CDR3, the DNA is TGTGCCAGCAGTTTAAAACAGGGGGGCAATCTGAACACTGAAGCTTTCTTT.

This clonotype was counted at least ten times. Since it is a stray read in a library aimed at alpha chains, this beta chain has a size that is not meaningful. The CDR3 loop is CATSSGGSYNEQFF. CDR3 nucleotides: TGTGCCACCAGCTCAGGGGGATCCTACAATGAGCAGTTCTTC. This chain links TRBV15 with TRBJ2-1; 7 nucleotides line up with TRBD1. The germline gives CDR1 LNHNV, CDR2 YYDKDF (reference sequence). The CDR3 length is 14 residues. The trim removed 5 bases at V and 1 base at J, leaving 2 bases unmatched. Supplemented by reference TRBV15 and TRBJ2-1, the full variable domain reads DAMVIQNPRYQVTQFGKPVTLSCSQTLNHNVMYWYQQKSSQAPKLLFHYYDKDFNNEADTPDNFQSRRPNTSFCFLDIRSPGLGDTAMYLCATSSGGSYNEQFFGPGTRLTVL.

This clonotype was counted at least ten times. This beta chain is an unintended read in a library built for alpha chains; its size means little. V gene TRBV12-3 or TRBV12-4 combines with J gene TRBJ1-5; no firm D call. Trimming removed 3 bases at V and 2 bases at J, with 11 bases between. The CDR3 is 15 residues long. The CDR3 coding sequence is TGTGCCAGCAGTTTCTGGGATGAGGGCAATCAGCCCCAGCATTTT. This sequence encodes CASSFWDEGNQPQHF.

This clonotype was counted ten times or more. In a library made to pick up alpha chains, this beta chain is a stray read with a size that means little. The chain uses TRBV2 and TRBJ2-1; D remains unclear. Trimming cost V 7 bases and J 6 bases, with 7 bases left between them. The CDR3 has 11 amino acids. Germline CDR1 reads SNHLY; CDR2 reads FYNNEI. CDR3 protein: CASKLGNEQFF. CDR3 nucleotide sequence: TGTGCCAGCAAGCTGGGCAATGAGCAGTTCTTC.

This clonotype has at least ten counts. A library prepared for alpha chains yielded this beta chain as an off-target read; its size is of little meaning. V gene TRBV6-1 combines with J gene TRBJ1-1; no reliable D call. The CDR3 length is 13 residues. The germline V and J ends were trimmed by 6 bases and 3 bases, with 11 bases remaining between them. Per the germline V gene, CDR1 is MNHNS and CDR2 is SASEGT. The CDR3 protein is CASRLAPDTEAFF. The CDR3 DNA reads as TGTGCCAGCAGACTGGCGCCGGACACTGAAGCTTTCTTT.

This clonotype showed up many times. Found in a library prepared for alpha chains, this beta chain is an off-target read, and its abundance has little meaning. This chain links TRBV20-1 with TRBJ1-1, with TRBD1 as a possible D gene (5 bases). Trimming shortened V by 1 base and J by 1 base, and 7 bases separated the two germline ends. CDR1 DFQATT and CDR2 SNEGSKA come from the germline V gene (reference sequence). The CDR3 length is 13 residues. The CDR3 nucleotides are TGCAGTGCTAGAGCCGGGGGGAACACTGAAGCTTTCTTT. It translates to CSARAGGNTEAFF.

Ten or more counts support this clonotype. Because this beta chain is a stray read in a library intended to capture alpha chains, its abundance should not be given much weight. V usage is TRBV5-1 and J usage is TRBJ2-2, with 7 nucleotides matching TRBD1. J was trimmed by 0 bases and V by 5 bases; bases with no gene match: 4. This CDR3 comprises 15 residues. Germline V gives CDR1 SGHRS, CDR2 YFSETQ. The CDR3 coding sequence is TGCGCCAGCAGGACAGGGACGCCGAACACCGGGGAGCTGTTTTTT. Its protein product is CASRTGTPNTGELFF.

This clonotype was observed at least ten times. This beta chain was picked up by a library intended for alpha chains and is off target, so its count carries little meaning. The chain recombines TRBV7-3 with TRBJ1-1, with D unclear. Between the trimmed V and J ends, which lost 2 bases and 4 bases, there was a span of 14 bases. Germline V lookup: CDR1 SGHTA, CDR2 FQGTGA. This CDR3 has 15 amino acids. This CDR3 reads CASSLAKMGVTEAFF. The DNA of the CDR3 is TGTGCCAGCAGCTTAGCAAAGATGGGAGTCACTGAAGCTTTCTTT. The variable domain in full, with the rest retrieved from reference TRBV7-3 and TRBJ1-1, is GAGVSQTPSNKVTEKGKYVELRCDPISGHTALYWYRQSLGQGPEFLIYFQGTGAADDSGLPNDRFFAVRPEGSVSTLKIQRTERGDSAVYLCASSLAKMGVTEAFFGQGTRLTVV.

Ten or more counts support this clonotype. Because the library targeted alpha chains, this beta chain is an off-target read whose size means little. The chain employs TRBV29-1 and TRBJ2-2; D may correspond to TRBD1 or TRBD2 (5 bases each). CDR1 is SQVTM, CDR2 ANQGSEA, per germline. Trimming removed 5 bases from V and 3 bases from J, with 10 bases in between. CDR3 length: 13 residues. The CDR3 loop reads CSVKGTDTGELFF. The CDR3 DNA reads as TGCAGCGTTAAAGGGACGGACACCGGGGAGCTGTTTTTT.

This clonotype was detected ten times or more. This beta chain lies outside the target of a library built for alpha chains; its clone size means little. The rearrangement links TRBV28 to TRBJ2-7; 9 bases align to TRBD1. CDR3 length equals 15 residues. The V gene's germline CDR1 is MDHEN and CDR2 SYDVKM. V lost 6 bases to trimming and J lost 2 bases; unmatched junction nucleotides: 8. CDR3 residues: CASRKTGTGTYEQYF. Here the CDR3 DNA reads TGTGCCAGCAGAAAGACCGGGACAGGGACCTACGAGCAGTACTTC.

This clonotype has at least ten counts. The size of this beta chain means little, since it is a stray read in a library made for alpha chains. CDR3 loop: CASHEQGLASETQYF. The CDR3 region has the DNA TGTGCCAGCCACGAGCAGGGACTAGCATCAGAGACCCAGTACTTC. J is TRBJ2-5 and V is TRBV2, with 9 bases fitting TRBD2. Germline assignment: CDR1 SNHLY and CDR2 FYNNEI. Losses at the gene ends were 8 bases for V and 4 bases for J; bases not matched to a gene: 11. This CDR3 comprises 15 residues.

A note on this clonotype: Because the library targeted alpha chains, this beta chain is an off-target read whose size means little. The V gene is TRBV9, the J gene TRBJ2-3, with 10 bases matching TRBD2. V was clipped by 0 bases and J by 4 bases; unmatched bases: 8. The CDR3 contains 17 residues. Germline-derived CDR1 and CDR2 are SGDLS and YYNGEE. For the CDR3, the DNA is TGTGCCAGCAGCGTAGCTGGAGCGGGAGGGCAACCAGATACGCAGTATTTT. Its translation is CASSVAGAGGQPDTQYF. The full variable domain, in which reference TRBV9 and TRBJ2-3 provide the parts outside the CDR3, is DSGVTQTPKHLITATGQRVTLRCSPRSGDLSVYWYQQSLDQGLQFLIQYYNGEERAKGNILERFSAQQFPDLHSELNLSSLELGDSALYFCASSVAGAGGQPDTQYFGPGTRLTVL.

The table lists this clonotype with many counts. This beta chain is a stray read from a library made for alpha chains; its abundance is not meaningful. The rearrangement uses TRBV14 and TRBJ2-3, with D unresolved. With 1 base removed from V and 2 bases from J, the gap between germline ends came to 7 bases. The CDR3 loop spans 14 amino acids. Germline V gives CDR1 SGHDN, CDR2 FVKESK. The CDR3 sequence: CASSQGRSTDTQYF. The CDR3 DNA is TGTGCCAGCAGCCAAGGCAGGTCCACAGATACGCAGTATTTT.

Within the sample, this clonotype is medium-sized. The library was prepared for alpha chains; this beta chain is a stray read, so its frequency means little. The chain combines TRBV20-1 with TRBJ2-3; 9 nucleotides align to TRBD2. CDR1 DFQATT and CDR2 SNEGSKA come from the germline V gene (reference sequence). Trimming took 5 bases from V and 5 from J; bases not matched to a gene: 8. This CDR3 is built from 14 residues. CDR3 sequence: CSAPLAGAGDTQYF. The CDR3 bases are TGCAGTGCTCCCTTAGCGGGAGCTGGAGATACGCAGTATTTT.

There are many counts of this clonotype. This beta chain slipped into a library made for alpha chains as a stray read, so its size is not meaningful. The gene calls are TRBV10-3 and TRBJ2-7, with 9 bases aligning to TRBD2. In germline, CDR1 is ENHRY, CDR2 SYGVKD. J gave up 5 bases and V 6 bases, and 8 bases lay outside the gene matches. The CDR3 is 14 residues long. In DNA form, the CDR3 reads TGTGCCATCAGCGGGACTAGCAGTCATAACGAGCAGTACTTC. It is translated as CAISGTSSHNEQYF.

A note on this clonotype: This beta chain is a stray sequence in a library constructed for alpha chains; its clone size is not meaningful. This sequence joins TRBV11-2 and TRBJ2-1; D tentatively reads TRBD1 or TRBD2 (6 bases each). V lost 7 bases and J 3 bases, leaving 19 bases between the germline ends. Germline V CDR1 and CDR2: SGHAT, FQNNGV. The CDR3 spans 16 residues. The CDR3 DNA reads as TGTGCCAGCAAGCTGGGGGCGGGAACTTTCTACAATGAGCAGTTCTTC. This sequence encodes CASKLGAGTFYNEQFF.

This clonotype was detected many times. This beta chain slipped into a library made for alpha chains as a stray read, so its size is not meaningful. The CDR3 reads CASSLGPGNYEQYF. CDR3 coding DNA: TGTGCCAGCAGCTTAGGTCCAGGGAACTACGAGCAGTACTTC. The genes are TRBV7-2 and TRBJ2-7; a possible D gene is TRBD1 (5 bases). The CDR3 extends over 14 amino acids. Germline values: CDR1 SGHTA, CDR2 FQGNSA. Trimming cost V 1 base and J 3 bases, with 10 bases left between them.

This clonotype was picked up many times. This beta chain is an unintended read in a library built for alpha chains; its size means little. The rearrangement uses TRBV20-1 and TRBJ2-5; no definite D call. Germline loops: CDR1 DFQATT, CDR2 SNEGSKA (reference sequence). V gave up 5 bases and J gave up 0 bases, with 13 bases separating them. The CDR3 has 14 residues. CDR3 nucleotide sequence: TGCAGTGCTGCTGGAAAGAGGAACCAAGAGACCCAGTACTTC. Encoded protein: CSAAGKRNQETQYF.

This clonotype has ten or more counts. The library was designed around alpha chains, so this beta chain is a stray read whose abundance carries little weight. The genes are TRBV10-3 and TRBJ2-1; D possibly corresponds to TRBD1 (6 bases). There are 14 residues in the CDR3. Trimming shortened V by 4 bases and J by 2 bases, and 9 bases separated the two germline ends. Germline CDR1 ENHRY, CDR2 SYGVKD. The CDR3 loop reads CAISGQDTYNEQFF. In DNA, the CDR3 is TGTGCCATCAGTGGACAGGACACCTACAATGAGCAGTTCTTC.